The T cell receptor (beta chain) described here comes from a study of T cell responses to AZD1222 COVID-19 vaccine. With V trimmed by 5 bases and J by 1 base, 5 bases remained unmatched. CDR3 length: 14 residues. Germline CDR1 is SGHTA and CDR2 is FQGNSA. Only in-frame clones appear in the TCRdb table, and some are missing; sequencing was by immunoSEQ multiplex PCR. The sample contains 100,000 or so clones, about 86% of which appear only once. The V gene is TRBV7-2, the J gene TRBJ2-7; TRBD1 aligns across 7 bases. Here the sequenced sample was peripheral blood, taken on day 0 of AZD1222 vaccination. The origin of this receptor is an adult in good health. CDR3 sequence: CASSPRQGSYEQYF. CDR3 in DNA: TGTGCCAGCAGCCCCCGACAGGGTTCCTACGAGCAGTACTTC. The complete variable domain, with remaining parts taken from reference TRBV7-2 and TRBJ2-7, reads GAGVSQSPSNKVTEKGKDVELRCDPISGHTALYWYRQSLGQGLEFLIYFQGNSAPDKSGLPSDRFSAERTGGSVSTLTIQRTQQEDSAVYLCASSPRQGSYEQYFGPGTRLTVT.